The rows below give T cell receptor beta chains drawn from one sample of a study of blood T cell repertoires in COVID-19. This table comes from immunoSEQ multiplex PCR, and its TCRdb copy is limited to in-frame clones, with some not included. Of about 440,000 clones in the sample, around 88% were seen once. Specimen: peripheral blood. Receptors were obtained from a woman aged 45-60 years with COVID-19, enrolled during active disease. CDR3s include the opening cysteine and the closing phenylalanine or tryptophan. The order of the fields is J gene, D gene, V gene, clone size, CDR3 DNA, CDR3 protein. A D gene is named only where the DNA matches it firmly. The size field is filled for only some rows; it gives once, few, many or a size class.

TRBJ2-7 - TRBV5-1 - TGCGCCAGCAGCTCCGGGGGAGTCAGGGGGACGTTCGAGCAGTACTTC CASSSGGVRGTFEQYF
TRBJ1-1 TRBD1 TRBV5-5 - TGTGCCAGCAGCTCCACAGGGGGCACTGAAGCTTTCTTT CASSSTGGTEAFF
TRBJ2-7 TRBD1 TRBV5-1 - TGCGCCAGCAGCCAAGGGGACAGCGAGTCCGAGCAGTACTTC CASSQGDSESEQYF
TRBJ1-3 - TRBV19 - TGTGCCAGTAGTCCATATGGCGGGGACTCTGGAAACACCATATATTTT CASSPYGGDSGNTIYF
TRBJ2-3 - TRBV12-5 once TGTGCTAGTGGTTACGGGGGTGGGAGCACAGATACGCAGTATTTT CASGYGGGSTDTQYF
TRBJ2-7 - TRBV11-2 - TGTGCCAGCGTGGGGGGGGCGCGGGCCTACGAGCAGTACTTC CASVGGARAYEQYF
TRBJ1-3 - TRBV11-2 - TGTGCCAGCAGCTTCGTTCGTAGCGGAAACACCATATATTTT CASSFVRSGNTIYF
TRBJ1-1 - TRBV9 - TGTGCCAGCAGCGTAGGGGGAGGGGACACTGAAGCTTTCTTT CASSVGGGDTEAFF
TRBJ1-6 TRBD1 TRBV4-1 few TGCGCCAGCAGCCTATTGGGCCTCAGGGGGCGTTATAATTCACCCCTCCACTTT CASSLLGLRGRYNSPLHF
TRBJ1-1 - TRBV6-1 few TGTGCCAGCAGTGATAGGCGGAACCCAGAAGCTTTCTTT CASSDRRNPEAFF
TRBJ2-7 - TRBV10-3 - TGTGCCATCACGGGCGGGGAATCGTACGAGCAGTACTTC CAITGGESYEQYF
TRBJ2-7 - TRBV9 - TGTGCCAGCAGCGTAGGAGGGAGCTGGGACGAGCAGTACTTC CASSVGGSWDEQYF
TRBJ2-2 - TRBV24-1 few TGTGCCACCAGTGAAACAGGTGACACCGGGGAGCTGTTTTTT CATSETGDTGELFF
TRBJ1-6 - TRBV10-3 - TGTGCCACTGGGGATAGGGGGAAGGCAAATTCACCCCTCCACTTT CATGDRGKANSPLHF
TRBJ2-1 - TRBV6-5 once TGTGCCAGCATTTTAAATGAGCAGTTCTTC CASILNEQFF
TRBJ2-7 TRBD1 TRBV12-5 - TGTGCTAGACGGCCTACCGGGACAGCTTCCTACGAGCAGTACTTC CARRPTGTASYEQYF
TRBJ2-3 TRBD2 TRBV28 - TGTGCCAGCAACCTAGCGGGGGCGGGAAATACGCAGTATTTT CASNLAGAGNTQYF
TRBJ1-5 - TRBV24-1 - TGTGCCACCAGTGATTTGCCCCCGACCCCTCGACAGGCAGAGGGCGATCAGCCCCAGCATTTT CATSDLPPTPRQAEGDQPQHF
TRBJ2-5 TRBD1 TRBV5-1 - TGCGCCAGCAGCCTTATCGACAGGGGAGTTGGAGAGACCCAGTACTTC CASSLIDRGVGETQYF
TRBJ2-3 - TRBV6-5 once TGTGCCAGCAGTTACTCCCCAGGCACAGATACGCAGTATTTT CASSYSPGTDTQYF
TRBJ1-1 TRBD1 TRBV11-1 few TGTGCCAGCAGTTTGGACAGGGTCAGTGAAGCTTTCTTT CASSLDRVSEAFF
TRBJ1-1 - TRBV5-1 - TGCGCCAGCAGCACTCGACAGAACACTGAAGCTTTCTTT CASSTRQNTEAFF
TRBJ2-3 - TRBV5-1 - TGCGCCAGCAGCTTGGGACTAGATACGCAGTATTTT CASSLGLDTQYF
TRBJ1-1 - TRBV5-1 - TGCGCCAGCAGCTTGACTCAGGGAACCGCTGAAGCTTTCTTT CASSLTQGTAEAFF
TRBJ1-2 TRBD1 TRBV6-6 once TGTGCCAGCAGTTTGACAGGGCCTTATGGCTACACCTTC CASSLTGPYGYTF
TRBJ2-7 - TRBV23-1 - TGCGCCAGCAAGGATCGTCAGGGGGGCGCCCCCTACGAGCAGTACTTC CASKDRQGGAPYEQYF
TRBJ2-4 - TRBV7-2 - TGTGCCAGCAGCTATGGGGGGGGCCCCGGCATTCAGTACTTC CASSYGGGPGIQYF
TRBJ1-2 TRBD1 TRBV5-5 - TGTGCCAGCAGCCCGATACAGGGGGCCTATGGCTACACCTTC CASSPIQGAYGYTF
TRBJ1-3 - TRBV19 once TGTGCCAGTAGTATCTCGGGAAGCTCTGGAAACACCATATATTTT CASSISGSSGNTIYF
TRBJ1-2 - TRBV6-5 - TGTGCCAGCAGGGCCGGCGGGGATTATTATGGCTACACCTTC CASRAGGDYYGYTF
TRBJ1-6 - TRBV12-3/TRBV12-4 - TGTGCCAGCACTACCCGGGGAAATTCACCCCTCCACTTT CASTTRGNSPLHF
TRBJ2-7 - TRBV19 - TGTGCCAGTAGTATAGGCTCAGGATCGTCAACCTACGAGCAGTACTTC CASSIGSGSSTYEQYF
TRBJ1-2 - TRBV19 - TGTGCCAGCCAACCCCCCGGGGTCCCCTATGGCTACACCTTC CASQPPGVPYGYTF
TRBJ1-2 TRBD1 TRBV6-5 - TGTGCCAGCAGTTACGTAGGGACAGGGACACACTACACCTTC CASSYVGTGTHYTF
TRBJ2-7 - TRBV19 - TGTGCCACCGCAACCGGGACTGACGACAACGAGCAGTACTTC CATATGTDDNEQYF
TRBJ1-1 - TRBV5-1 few TGCGCCAGCAGCTTGAGACAGATCCCTATGAACACTGAAGCTTTCTTT CASSLRQIPMNTEAFF